This T cell receptor beta chain was observed in a study of blood T cell repertoires in COVID-19. Germline CDR1 is MNHNS and CDR2 is SASEGT. The V and J ends lost 0 bases and 7 bases respectively, with 9 bases between them. The CDR3 is made up of 13 amino acids. Only in-frame clones appear in the TCRdb table, and some are missing; sequencing was by immunoSEQ multiplex PCR. Of about 210,000 clones listed, 80% to 85% were seen once; the top ten hold around 10%. The specimen sequenced was PBMCs or T cells enriched from blood (not recorded which). This receptor was taken from a woman between 50 and 59 years old with acute COVID-19. The V gene is TRBV6-1, the J gene TRBJ1-2; D not certain. CDR3 amino acids: CASSEAFGGGYTF. The CDR3 region has the DNA TGTGCCAGCAGTGAAGCATTCGGAGGTGGCTACACCTTC.